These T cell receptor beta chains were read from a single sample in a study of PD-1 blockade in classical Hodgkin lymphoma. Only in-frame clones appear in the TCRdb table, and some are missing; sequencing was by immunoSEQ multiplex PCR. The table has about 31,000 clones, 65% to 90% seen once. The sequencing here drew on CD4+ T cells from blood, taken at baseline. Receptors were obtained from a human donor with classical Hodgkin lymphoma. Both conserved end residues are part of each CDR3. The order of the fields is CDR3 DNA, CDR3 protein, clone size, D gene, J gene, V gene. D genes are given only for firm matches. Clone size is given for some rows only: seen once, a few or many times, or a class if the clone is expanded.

TGTGCCAGCAGTTCAGGGGCTGGGGCCAACGTCCTGACTTTC | CASSSGAGANVLTF | - | - | TRBJ2-6 | TRBV27
TGCAGCGTTAGGACCGGACAGGGAACCTACAATGAGCAGTTCTTC | CSVRTGQGTYNEQFF | - | TRBD1 | TRBJ2-1 | TRBV29-1
TGCGCCAGCAGCCAAGATGAAATAGGGACGTATGGCTACACCTTC | CASSQDEIGTYGYTF | - | - | TRBJ1-2 | TRBV4-1
TGTGCCAGCAGTGAGACAGTGATCGGCACTGAAGCTTTCTTT | CASSETVIGTEAFF | - | - | TRBJ1-1 | TRBV25-1
TGTGCCAGCAGCATGGACGAGCAGTACTTC | CASSMDEQYF | - | - | TRBJ2-7 | TRBV11-3
TGTGCTAGTGGTTTGGTAATAGTGGGGACAGGACAGGCGAGCTCTGGAAACACCATATATTTT | CASGLVIVGTGQASSGNTIYF | - | TRBD1 | TRBJ1-3 | TRBV12-5
TGTGCCAGCAGCCACGACGGACTTTATGGCTACACCTTC | CASSHDGLYGYTF | - | - | TRBJ1-2 | TRBV4-2
TGTGCCAGCAGTTTTGGAAGTAGCAATCAGCCCCAGCATTTT | CASSFGSSNQPQHF | once | - | TRBJ1-5 | TRBV28
TGTGCCAGCAGTCCCCCGGACCCCAACACCATATATTTT | CASSPPDPNTIYF | - | - | TRBJ1-3 | TRBV28
TGTGCCAGCAGTCCGGGAGGGCCGAACACTGAAGCTTTCTTT | CASSPGGPNTEAFF | - | - | TRBJ1-1 | TRBV28
TGTGCCAGCCTTGTTATCCCGAACACTGAAGCTTTCTTT | CASLVIPNTEAFF | few | - | TRBJ1-1 | TRBV2
TGTGCCAGCAGAACGCCTGGGACAGGGGAGTACGAGCAGTACTTC | CASRTPGTGEYEQYF | - | TRBD1 | TRBJ2-7 | TRBV28
TGTGCCAGCAGTTTGGGCAACGCGAACTATGGCTACACCTTC | CASSLGNANYGYTF | few | - | TRBJ1-2 | TRBV28
TGTGCCAGCAGTTTTGGGACAGGGCCGGAGACCCAGTACTTC | CASSFGTGPETQYF | - | TRBD1 | TRBJ2-5 | TRBV6-6
TGCAGTGCTTGGTCAGATACGCAGTATTTT | CSAWSDTQYF | - | - | TRBJ2-3 | TRBV20-1
TGTGCCAGCAGTCGGGACAGGGCAGCCAACGAGCAGTTCTTC | CASSRDRAANEQFF | once | TRBD1 | TRBJ2-1 | TRBV7-2
TGTGCCAGCAGCCAAGGGCTCTATGGCTACACCTTC | CASSQGLYGYTF | - | - | TRBJ1-2 | TRBV14
TGTGCCAGCAGCTTATGGGTAGCGGGAGGGGGTGAGCAGTTCTTC | CASSLWVAGGGEQFF | - | TRBD2 | TRBJ2-1 | TRBV7-2
TGTGCCAGCAGCAAGGTAGCGGGAGGATACGAGCAGTACTTC | CASSKVAGGYEQYF | few | - | TRBJ2-7 | TRBV21-1
TGTGCCAGCAGCCCGAACGGGGGGGCGACGTTGATTACTCAGCCCCAGCATTTT | CASSPNGGATLITQPQHF | - | - | TRBJ1-5 | TRBV7-7
TGCGCCAGCAGCCAAGGGAGGGGACTCACTGGGGCCAACGTCCTGACTTTC | CASSQGRGLTGANVLTF | - | - | TRBJ2-6 | TRBV4-1
TGTGCCAGCAGTCCCGGGACAAGCAATCAGCCCCAGCATTTT | CASSPGTSNQPQHF | few | - | TRBJ1-5 | TRBV6-5
TGTGCCATCAGTGAGTCGTTTCGGACAGGGGGCCACGAGCAGTACTTC | CAISESFRTGGHEQYF | once | TRBD1 | TRBJ2-7 | TRBV10-3
TGTGCCAGCAGTTTATCGGGCCGGGCGACAGATACGCAGTATTTT | CASSLSGRATDTQYF | - | - | TRBJ2-3 | TRBV27
TGTGCCTGGAGCCCAGAGAGGGACCAGCCCCAGCATTTT | CAWSPERDQPQHF | few | - | TRBJ1-5 | TRBV30
TGTGCCAGTAGTACCTACCTAGGAGCCGCCGGGGAGCTGTTTTTT | CASSTYLGAAGELFF | - | - | TRBJ2-2 | TRBV19
TGTGCCTGGATGTTCTCGCACTATGGCTACACCTTC | CAWMFSHYGYTF | once | - | TRBJ1-2 | TRBV30
TGTGCCAGCAGCATCGGACTAGCGGATACGCAGTATTTT | CASSIGLADTQYF | - | - | TRBJ2-3 | TRBV12-1
TGCGCCAGCAGCTTCCGGGACGCTATGAACACCGGGGAGCTGTTTTTT | CASSFRDAMNTGELFF | - | - | TRBJ2-2 | TRBV5-1
TGTGCCAGCAGCCAATCACTTGAGCAGTTCTTC | CASSQSLEQFF | - | - | TRBJ2-1 | TRBV14
TGTGCCAGCAGTTACAGGCGGCAAGAGACCCAGTACTTC | CASSYRRQETQYF | - | - | TRBJ2-5 | TRBV6-5
TGTGCCAGCAGCCCCATTTTTAGTGGCACCGGGGAGCTGTTTTTT | CASSPIFSGTGELFF | - | - | TRBJ2-2 | TRBV7-9
TGTGCCAGCAGAAGCGGGAGGACTTCCTACGAGCAGTACTTC | CASRSGRTSYEQYF | - | TRBD2 | TRBJ2-7 | TRBV6-6
TGTGCCAGCAGTACCGGGACAGGGTCTTGGATAGCCAAAAACATTCAGTACTTC | CASSTGTGSWIAKNIQYF | - | TRBD1 | TRBJ2-4 | TRBV2
TGTGCCAGCAGTTACATTACAGGCGTGGGCAACTATGGCTACACCTTC | CASSYITGVGNYGYTF | - | - | TRBJ1-2 | TRBV6-5
TGTGCCAGCTCACCCGGACGACAGGGTAGGTCCTACGAGCAGTACTTC | CASSPGRQGRSYEQYF | - | TRBD1 | TRBJ2-7 | TRBV18